This passage covers 6 T cell receptor beta chains from one sample sequenced in a study of cytomegalovirus exposure and HLA in healthy donors. The PCR contained 60 Vbeta and 13 Jbeta primers. Measured with immunoSEQ multiplex PCR; TCRdb has only the in-frame clones, and not every one. The data contain 150,000 or so clones, roughly 83% of them singletons. Sequencing used PBMCs. These receptors were collected from a man under 40 in good health and CMV-seropositive.

This chain connects TRBV6-5 to TRBJ2-7, with 8 bases identical to TRBD2. This CDR3 is built from 13 residues. CDR1 and CDR2 from the germline V gene are MNHEY and SVGAGI. V lost 7 bases and J lost 4; bases outside the gene matches: 6. This CDR3 reads CASIGSGMYEQYF. In DNA form, the CDR3 reads TGTGCCAGCATAGGTAGCGGGATGTACGAGCAGTACTTC.

The rearrangement joins TRBV5-4 to TRBJ2-7; 16 nucleotides match TRBD2. CDR1 and CDR2 (germline): SGHNT, YYREEE (reference sequence). V dropped 4 bases and J dropped 8; count of bases not matched to a gene: 9. This CDR3 is 16 amino acids long. The CDR3 DNA sequence: TGTGCCAGCAGCCTGCCGGGACTAGCGGGGGGGGCGCAGCAGTACTTC. Residues: CASSLPGLAGGAQQYF.

V is TRBV7-3 and J is TRBJ1-1; no reliable D call. The germline V gene encodes CDR1 SGHTA and CDR2 FQGTGA. This CDR3 has 13 amino acids. The V end was cut by 3 bases, the J end by 1 base, with 6 bases between. In nucleotides, the CDR3 is TGTGCCAGCAGCTTGCGCACGAACACTGAAGCTTTCTTT. This gives the protein CASSLRTNTEAFF.

This chain uses TRBV7-2 with TRBJ2-1, with D maybe TRBD1 (5 bases). Germline V gives CDR1 SGHTA, CDR2 FQGNSA. Between the trimmed V and J ends, which lost 1 base and 2 bases, there was a span of 12 bases. The CDR3 length is 16 residues. Written as DNA, the CDR3 is TGTGCCAGCAGCTTAGGTCCCGTCAGGGCCTACAATGAGCAGTTCTTC. As protein: CASSLGPVRAYNEQFF.

The V gene is TRBV7-2, the J gene TRBJ2-2, with D perhaps matching TRBD2 (8 bases). This CDR3 region has 15 residues. Germline loops: CDR1 SGHTA, CDR2 FQGNSA. Trimming shortened V by 8 bases and J by 5 bases, and 18 bases separated the two germline ends. The CDR3 protein is CASHRGLAGTGELFF. CDR3 DNA sequence: TGTGCCAGCCACAGGGGCTTAGCGGGGACCGGGGAGCTGTTTTTT.

The chain uses TRBV5-1 and TRBJ1-4; D gene uncertain. The V and J ends lost 4 bases and 4 bases respectively, with 11 bases between them. The CDR3 extends over 14 amino acids. The germline V gene encodes CDR1 SGHRS and CDR2 YFSETQ. The CDR3: CASSAGWGNEKLFF. CDR3 bases: TGCGCCAGCAGCGCGGGGTGGGGTAATGAAAAACTGTTTTTT.